A single sample is the source of the 18 T cell receptor beta chains below, sequenced in a study of early T cells in non-severe SARS-CoV-2 infection. TCRdb fed the 5' RACE reads into MiXCR, producing one record per CDR3 protein. The table includes about 83,000 distinct CDR3 sequences, about an eighth detected once. Sequencing was performed on whole blood. The receptors were sampled from an adult who was a healthcare worker with PCR-confirmed SARS-CoV-2 infection or an uninfected control (not recorded which).

This clonotype was recorded a few times. This chain links TRBV7-3 with TRBJ1-1; maybe TRBD1 (6 bases). The CDR3 contains 15 residues. From germline, CDR1 is SGHTA and CDR2 FQGTGA. V was pared by 1 base and J by 4 bases, with 13 bases between. The CDR3 protein is CASSLIGRGLTEAFF. CDR3 sequence (DNA): TGTGCCAGCAGCTTAATTGGGCGGGGGCTCACTGAAGCTTTCTTT. Supplemented by reference TRBV7-3 and TRBJ1-1, the full variable domain reads GAGVSQTPSNKVTEKGKYVELRCDPISGHTALYWYRQSLGQGPEFLIYFQGTGAADDSGLPNDRFFAVRPEGSVSTLKIQRTERGDSAVYLCASSLIGRGLTEAFFGQGTRLTVV.

This clonotype has a count of ten or more. The chain uses TRBV19 and TRBJ1-5; possible D gene TRBD1, 5 bases. Trimming left V 10 bases short and J 9 bases short, with 13 bases between. From germline, CDR1 is LNHDA and CDR2 SQIVND (reference sequence). The CDR3 is 11 residues long. The CDR3 here is CANRDPRPQHF. The CDR3 DNA follows: TGTGCCAATAGGGACCCCAGGCCCCAGCATTTT.

There are a few counts of this clonotype. The genes are TRBV12-3 or TRBV12-4 and TRBJ1-5; D uncertain. Trimming removed 4 bases from V and 6 bases from J, with 7 bases in between. The CDR3 is made up of 12 amino acids. CDR3 bases: TGTGCCAGCAGTTCCCTGGGTCAGCCCCAGCATTTT. Translation: CASSSLGQPQHF.

This clonotype has ten or more counts. V gene TRBV10-3 combines with J gene TRBJ2-3, with 12 positions matching TRBD1. The CDR3 extends over 17 amino acids. After removal of 3 bases from V and 2 bases from J, the junction contained 6 bases not matched to a gene. Germline V gives CDR1 ENHRY, CDR2 SYGVKD. The CDR3, as DNA: TGTGCCATCAGTGATCCGGGACAGGGGGCCAACACAGATACGCAGTATTTT. It translates to CAISDPGQGANTDTQYF.

As to this clonotype: A read error is possible here, since a much larger clone lies one base away. This chain links TRBV7-9 with TRBJ1-1, with D unclear. Trimming removed 3 bases at V and 1 base at J, with 3 bases between. From germline, CDR1 is SEHNR and CDR2 FQNEAQ (reference sequence). CDR3 length: 12 residues. The CDR3 sequence: CASSFGNTEAFF. CDR3 DNA sequence: TGTGCCAGCAGCTTCGGGAACACTGAAGCTTTCTTT. Drawing the rest from reference TRBV7-9 and TRBJ1-1, the complete variable domain is DTGVSQNPRHKITKRGQNVTFRCDPISEHNRLYWYRQTLGQGPEFLTYFQNEAQLEKSRLLSDRFSAERPKGSFSTLEIQRTEQGDSAMYLCASSFGNTEAFFGQGTRLTVV.

This clonotype was detected ten times or more. The chain uses TRBV27 and TRBJ2-7; tentatively, D is TRBD1 or TRBD2 (5 bases each). CDR1 and CDR2 (germline): MNHEY, SMNVEV (reference sequence). V was pared by 1 base and J by 6 bases, with 16 bases between. The CDR3 contains 15 residues. The CDR3 coding sequence is TGTGCCAGCAGTTTATTAGCTGGGACCCCGGGCGAGCAGTACTTC. This encodes CASSLLAGTPGEQYF.

This CDR3 is CASSNKMGRVDTEAFF. The DNA of the CDR3 is TGTGCCAGCAGCAATAAGATGGGGAGGGTTGACACTGAAGCTTTCTTT. The rearrangement links TRBV7-9 to TRBJ1-1, with no clear D. The CDR3 is 16 residues long. The germline gives CDR1 SEHNR, CDR2 FQNEAQ (reference sequence). Trimming took off 5 bases at V and 3 bases at J, with 19 bases between the two ends.

This clonotype was detected ten times or more. The rearrangement uses TRBV2 and TRBJ2-7; possibly TRBD2 for D (5 bases). This CDR3 region has 14 residues. The germline gives CDR1 SNHLY, CDR2 FYNNEI. The V end was cut by 4 bases, the J end by 2 bases, with 12 bases between. The CDR3 protein is CASSGSGKAYEQYF. CDR3 nucleotide sequence: TGTGCCAGCAGTGGTTCCGGGAAGGCCTACGAGCAGTACTTC.

This clonotype was seen ten or more times. The chain uses TRBV27 and TRBJ1-1, with D hard to call. This CDR3 has 14 residues. Germline values: CDR1 MNHEY, CDR2 SMNVEV (reference sequence). The V end lost 2 bases, the J end lost 5 bases, and 12 bases lay between the germline ends. CDR3 sequence: CASSLAGRGTEAFF. As DNA, the CDR3 is TGTGCCAGCAGTTTAGCAGGCCGCGGGACTGAAGCTTTCTTT.

This clonotype was recorded a few times. V usage is TRBV20-1 and J usage is TRBJ2-3; D remains unclear. Trimming took off 1 base at V and 4 bases at J, with 6 bases between the two ends. CDR3 length: 12 residues. Germline CDR1 and CDR2: DFQATT and SNEGSKA (reference sequence). The CDR3 loop reads CSARVPPDTQYF. DNA of the CDR3: TGCAGTGCTAGAGTCCCCCCAGATACGCAGTATTTT.

This clonotype was seen only a few times. V gene TRBV7-8 combines with J gene TRBJ2-5, with 7 bases that match TRBD2. Germline loops: CDR1 SGHVS, CDR2 FQNEAQ. V trimming: 5 bases; J trimming: 2 bases; junction bases outside the gene matches: 14. The CDR3 contains 17 residues. The CDR3 protein is CASSPGLRPTEQETQYF. The CDR3 DNA reads as TGTGCCAGCAGCCCGGGACTACGACCAACCGAACAAGAGACCCAGTACTTC.

This clonotype has a count of ten or more. The rearrangement links TRBV5-4 to TRBJ2-2; D perhaps matches TRBD1 (6 bases). Germline CDR1 and CDR2: SGHNT and YYREEE (reference sequence). Trimming took off 0 bases at V and 8 bases at J, with 14 bases between the two ends. The CDR3 has 15 amino acids. CDR3 nucleotides: TGTGCCAGCAGCTTGGATTTCAGGGGCCGAGGGGAGCTGTTTTTT. Protein: CASSLDFRGRGELFF.

This clonotype has just a few counts. V gene TRBV7-9 combines with J gene TRBJ2-3; D is ambiguous. The CDR3 consists of 14 residues. Germline CDR1 is SEHNR and CDR2 is FQNEAQ (reference sequence). V lost 1 base and J 10 bases, leaving 15 bases between the germline ends. CDR3 loop: CASSLGGAADSQYF. The CDR3, as DNA: TGTGCCAGCAGCTTAGGAGGAGCAGCAGACTCGCAGTATTTT.

This clonotype was seen only a few times. The chain combines TRBV6-2 or TRBV6-3 with TRBJ1-4, with a weak D call TRBD1 (5 bases). CDR1 is MNHEY and CDR2 is SVGEGT in the germline V gene. Trimming removed 8 bases at V and 7 bases at J, with 11 bases between. This CDR3 has 12 residues. This chain's CDR3 is CASPPGPEKLFF. In DNA, the CDR3 is TGTGCCAGCCCCCCGGGACCTGAAAAACTGTTTTTT.

The chain combines TRBV5-1 with TRBJ2-4; possibly TRBD1 for D (6 bases). CDR3 size: 15 residues. Germline CDR1 and CDR2: SGHRS and YFSETQ. Trimming took off 3 bases at V and 2 bases at J, with 12 bases between the two ends. The CDR3 loop is CASSSHRDSKNIQYF. CDR3 coding DNA: TGCGCCAGCAGCTCCCACAGGGATTCCAAAAACATTCAGTACTTC.

This clonotype was detected only a few times. The chain is built from TRBV10-3 and TRBJ2-7; no clear D. This CDR3 is built from 15 residues. Deletions cut 3 bases from V and 8 bases from J, with 20 bases between. Germline V gives CDR1 ENHRY, CDR2 SYGVKD. CDR3 amino acids: CAISEGGVRRDKQYF. As DNA, the CDR3 is TGTGCCATCAGTGAAGGTGGAGTACGAAGGGATAAGCAGTACTTC.

This clonotype was seen many times. The V gene is TRBV18, the J gene TRBJ1-2; D call uncertain. This CDR3 comprises 13 residues. Trimming stripped 3 bases from V and 0 bases from J, with 5 bases between. Germline CDR1 is KGHSH and CDR2 is LQKENI. In DNA, the CDR3 is TGTGCCAGCTCACCCGGAGCTAACTATGGCTACACCTTC. Translation gives CASSPGANYGYTF.

This chain uses TRBV10-3 with TRBJ1-1; D gene uncertain. CDR3 size: 12 residues. Germline CDR1 and CDR2: ENHRY and SYGVKD. The V gene lost 8 bases and the J gene lost 11 bases, with 18 bases spanning the gap. DNA of the CDR3: TGTGCCATCTCATCGTCCCCTCCTCCGGCTTTCTTT. As protein: CAISSSPPPAFF.